This TCR beta chain originates from a study of cytomegalovirus exposure and HLA in healthy donors (dated 2017 in TCRdb). Context from the whole study: According to an earlier analysis of a few hundred of the donors, about 180 million T cells yielded roughly 110 million unique TCR beta sequences and 250 to 350 Gb of sequence data. Donor age, sex, ethnicity and CMV serostatus were compiled alongside the repertoire data. The aim of the study was to test whether cataloging public T cell receptors could identify signatures of past pathogen exposure. In the later analysis, no new phenotypic data were used to find candidate immune exposures; instead, reliance was placed on TCR beta sequences and their occurrence across donors. An earlier analysis of some 600 of the donors applied high-throughput TCR beta sequencing to assess whether each TCR beta V gene segment acted as functional or pseudogenic. Both class I and class II loci were covered by HLA typing, at four-digit resolution. The number of donors typed differed by locus, with roughly 629-640 for A, B, C, DRB1 and DQB1, over 500 for DQA1, 600 to 610 for DPA1, and some 440 for DPB1. A later analysis re-analyzed previously published TCR beta repertoires from about 600 donors and added high-resolution HLA genotyping to study TCR occurrence patterns. Of the 300 to 500 genotyped donors, less than 90% were placed in the genetic ancestry cluster associated with self-reported Caucasian donors. High-throughput TCR immunosequencing, statistical association of individual TCRs with disease status, and machine learning were combined to predict cytomegalovirus infection status. In a later genetic analysis, genome-wide SNP genotypes for about 65% of the 666 donors were used, and that subset was treated as a discovery cohort. Every discovery cohort repertoire had been produced on one sequencing platform. An early release covering approximately 600 HLA-typed donors comprised about 300 gigabases of sequencing data and roughly 85 million unique TCR sequences. Along with the roughly 610-subject first cohort, a separate validation cohort of roughly 110 different subjects was used. The study used immunosequencing to profile the T cell repertoires of approximately 650 subjects and linked those repertoires to cytomegalovirus serostatus. Among a few hundred genotyped donors of the cohort, an average of about 240,000 unique TCR beta nucleotide sequences were sequenced per donor, roughly 20% of them non-productive. Five DR-DQ haplotypes were handled as single units for association and clustering because linkage in the cohort was strong. The study at large found these results: Cytomegalovirus status was reported to be diagnosed by the classifier with high specificity and sensitivity in both the original and validation cohorts. In an earlier analysis of about 600 of the donors, most TCR beta V segments appeared in productive rearrangements about 87% or about 30% of the time, broadly matching IMGT annotations. A later analysis found that most CMV-associated TCR beta chains appeared HLA-restricted, with HLA associations seemingly driven largely by CMV exposure. In the study, about 150 TCR beta chains were listed as associated with cytomegalovirus. Some IMGT-functional V segments, including TRBV6-2 and TRBV6-3, could not be distinguished by the 87-base-pair reads and were therefore excluded. Across donors, most TCR sequences were observed very rarely, whereas some public TCRs were present in many individuals. Roughly uniform sequencing depth across donors was assumed in presence/absence analyses, although this assumption may not hold. Compared with the roughly 600-donor mean, donors in an Asian-associated ancestry cluster had fewer N-insertions in productive TCRs, according to a later genetic analysis. Only TCR beta chains were sequenced in this cohort, and the absence of alpha or paired-chain data limited detectable features. Correlated functional status among segregating V segments might be attributable to linkage disequilibrium, but an unknown experimental factor could not be ruled out. The only immune exposure information available for the cohort was CMV serostatus. Several of the top co-occurrence clusters appeared to be linked to parvovirus B19, influenza, CMV and Epstein-Barr virus, according to a later analysis. In a later genetic analysis, a missense DCLRE1C variant was associated with V-gene and J-gene trimming of TCR beta chains, and the association was replicated in an independent cohort. A later analysis found that TCR association rates varied across HLA loci, with DRB1 alleles showing the most associated TCRs and HLA-C alleles the fewest. A further reported finding was that TCR beta sequences accurately predicted the HLA-A and HLA-B alleles for most subjects in the first cohort. When HLA alleles, especially DR and DQ, strongly co-occurred, attributing TCR associations to individual alleles was difficult. The earlier analysis of 587 of the donors excluded 15 to 20 rarely observed V segments, including chromosome 9 orphons, because counts were too low. A later analysis found that HLA-associated TCR beta chains were more clonally expanded and had lower generation probabilities than equally common non-associated chains. In a later analysis, some 17,000 TCR beta sequences were associated with specific HLA alleles at a false discovery rate of 0.05. A few of the identified cytomegalovirus-associated TCR beta chains were confirmed in vitro to be specific for cytomegalovirus antigens. The authors suggested that the approach could potentially be generalized to other disease states and immunological phenotypes. A group of highly shared sequence variants was considered likely to be a technical artifact of the sequencing pipeline. HLA typing was unavailable for some donors at each locus, so association tests used only the typed subset.

This clone came up once. Its antigen is unknown. No base-level quality is on record; no much larger clone is a single base apart. CDR1 and CDR2, per the germline V gene (reference sequence), are SGHNT and YYREEE. The CDR3 sequence holds 16 residues, the cysteine and phenylalanine included. The DNA shown is the 48-base CDR3, in frame from base 1. A distance of 20 bases separates the germline ends of V and J, which lose 4 bases and 6 bases respectively. Libraries were built with the immunoSEQ multiplex PCR assay. For the multiplex PCR, a mixture combining 60 forward primers for TCR Vbeta segments and 13 reverse primers for TCR Jbeta segments was used. The CDR3 region of rearranged TCR beta genes was amplified from genomic DNA by a multiplex PCR assay. On the Illumina HiSeq System, the amplified TCR beta libraries were sequenced as 87-base-pair reads. In the source study's methods: A later analysis counted tens of millions of unique TCR beta chains across the approximately 700 repertoires, and some 11 million of these chains were shared by at least two donors. Raw reads were error-corrected and collapsed into unique sequences with a nearest-neighbor algorithm that merged closely related sequences to remove PCR and sequencing errors. CDR3 sequences were aligned to IMGT reference sequences to assign V, D and J gene segments. For a sequence to be retained, a match of at least six nucleotides to both a V gene segment and a J gene segment was required. Rearrangements were called productive when the CDR3 lacked stop codons and stayed in frame with V and J; all others were non-productive. CDR3 was defined according to IMGT convention as the region running from the second conserved V-encoded cysteine to the conserved J-encoded phenylalanine. In an earlier analysis of just under 600 of the donors, sequences lacking an unambiguous match to a single V gene segment were excluded. An earlier analysis of some 610 of the donors called V segments functional above 56.7% productive rearrangements and segregating when the between-donor standard deviation exceeded 5%. A statistical classification framework was developed to diagnose cytomegalovirus status using the catalog of TCR beta chain sequences. V and J gene assignment, in a later analysis, came from comparing TCR nucleotide sequences with IMGT/GENE-DB human TR gene sequences. A later analysis assigned CDR3 sequences and most-parsimonious VDJ recombination scenarios with the TCRdist pipeline. A later analysis defined each TCR beta chain by its CDR3 amino acid sequence plus V-gene family, and excluded reads lacking a unique V-gene family. As a way to deal with suspected cross-contamination and a sequencing artifact, a later analysis dropped more than 500 nucleotide sequences that were highly shared and had low generation probability. In a later analysis, a clonal expansion index was calculated for each public chain from normalized within-repertoire ranks of inferred template counts. In a later analysis, generation probabilities were computed with a VDJ recombination model fitted to out-of-frame rearrangements, and the resulting probabilities were checked against IGoR. In a later analysis, hypergeometric tests were used to score TCR-TCR, TCR-HLA and TCR-CMV co-occurrence, with a repertoire-size bias correction applied to TCR pairs. A later analysis estimated false discovery rates by permuting HLA or CMV assignments 20 times. A later analysis grouped co-occurring TCRs with DBSCAN, adding TCRdist sequence similarity when clustering within HLA-allele-positive subsets. For co-occurrence clustering, repertoires with fewer than 30,000 or more than 120,000 public chains were excluded, along with five or six repertoires with anomalous nucleotide sharing. TCRdb re-hosts the immuneACCESS table, in-frame sequences only. Its copies lack some clones; in the studies checked, an unresolved V gene accounts for under half of them, and the cause for the rest is not known. The V and J calls and the clone size are those of that table, but D and trimming were determined from the DNA. For this sample there are around 99,000 clones; 60% to 80% appear just once. The ten top clones hold approximately 3.5% of the sample.

The cohort was made up of around 720 healthy bone marrow donors. Cohort members were all nominally healthy when sampled, although unrecorded immune exposures were likely present. The donor was CMV seronegative and belonged to the group of 352 seronegative cohort members. Every donor gave a peripheral blood sample, and the peripheral blood mononuclear cells from that sample were used for TCR beta sequencing. The Qiagen DNeasy Blood Extraction Kit was used to extract genomic DNA from the blood cell samples. The sample taken for sequencing was PBMCs. This chain joins TRBV5-4 to TRBJ2-1, and possibly TRBD2, on 6 matching bases. The sequence was obtained from a man aged 40-50 years in good health and CMV-seronegative. The DNA sequence is as follows: TGTGCCAGCAGCATGCCGGTGGCGGGAAGGACCAATGAGCAGTTCTTC. Translated, it reads CASSMPVAGRTNEQFF. With the rest looked up from the reference TRBV5-4 and TRBJ2-1 genes rather than sequenced, the full variable domain is ETGVTQSPTHLIKTRGQQVTLRCSSQSGHNTVSWYQQALGQGPQFIFQYYREEENGRGNFPPRFSGLQFPNYSSELNVNALELDDSALYLCASSMPVAGRTNEQFFGPGTRLTVL.